The present entry profiles one T cell receptor (beta chain) with its context. Its target is unknown. This record comes from a study of ipilimumab plus nivolumab after autologous stem cell transplantation. The wider study: Patients received a median of about five ipilimumab and 8 or 9 nivolumab doses. The myeloma cohort included high-risk transplant-naive patients and patients relapsing within 3 years of a first autologous transplant.

Patients got ipilimumab 1 mg/kg beginning 14 to 28 days post-transplant. General study points: Per the authors, repertoire, Treg and microbiota data justify further study.

Sequencing was performed with immunoSEQ multiplex PCR; in TCRdb, only in-frame clones are kept and a portion is missing. This table holds tens of thousands of clones, roughly 88% found once. This CDR3 has 17 amino acids. Per the germline V gene, CDR1 is KGHSH and CDR2 is LQKENI. Trimming cost V 3 bases and J 1 base; bases outside gene matches: 4. The chain has TRBV18 and TRBJ2-2; 11 bases line up with TRBD1. This sequence originates from a male donor with multiple myeloma. Source: PBMCs, taken in a trial of ipilimumab plus nivolumab as post-transplant consolidation. CDR3 nucleotide sequence: TGTGCCAGCTCACCGGGACAGGGGGATCGGAACACCGGGGAGCTGTTTTTT. Its protein product is CASSPGQGDRNTGELFF. The full variable domain, its missing parts supplied by reference TRBV18 and TRBJ2-2, is NAGVMQNPRHLVRRRGQEARLRCSPMKGHSHVYWYRQLPEEGLKFMVYLQKENIIDESGMPKERFSAEFPKEGPSILRIQQVVRGDSAAYFCASSPGQGDRNTGELFFGEGSRLTVL.